The 27 T cell receptor beta chains below all came from one sample that was sequenced in a study of T cell repertoires in cytomegalovirus infection. Each CDR3 protein gets one entry after TCRdb re-called the reads with MiXCR. The sample consists of some 180,000 distinct CDR3 sequences, about 18% of them appearing once. Material for sequencing was CD8+ T cells from PBMCs. These receptor sequences come from a human donor in good health (CMV status not recorded). Some clones in this sample may be carry-over from other donors' samples.

This clonotype was observed a few times. The rearrangement joins TRBV29-1 to TRBJ1-2; D gene unclear. CDR1 is SQVTM, CDR2 ANQGSEA, per germline. Trimming pared 3 bases from V and 2 bases from J, leaving 7 bases between. The CDR3 runs 12 residues. CDR3 amino acids: CSVERRNYGYTF. Written as DNA, the CDR3 is TGCAGCGTTGAGCGCAGAAACTATGGCTACACCTTC. The full variable domain, with the rest looked up from reference TRBV29-1 and TRBJ1-2, is SAVISQKPSRDICQRGTSLTIQCQVDSQVTMMFWYRQQPGQSLTLIATANQGSEATYESGFVIDKFPISRPNLTFSTLTVSNMSPEDSSIYLCSVERRNYGYTFGSGTRLTVV.

The V gene is TRBV9, the J gene TRBJ1-1; no firm D call. The CDR3 sequence is 13 residues long. The germline gives CDR1 SGDLS, CDR2 YYNGEE. V was clipped by 2 bases and J by 7 bases, with 12 bases between them. The CDR3 DNA follows: TGTGCCAGCAGCGTGGACGGGTCTGGTGAAGCTTTCTTT. This encodes CASSVDGSGEAFF.

The chain joins TRBV7-9 to TRBJ2-5; D tentatively fits TRBD1 or TRBD2 (5 bases each). CDR1 is SEHNR, CDR2 FQNEAQ, per germline (reference sequence). V lost 5 bases and J lost 4, with 11 bases in between. The CDR3 extends over 13 amino acids. CDR3 residues: CASSPRGSETQYF. For the CDR3, the DNA is TGTGCCAGCAGCCCGAGGGGATCAGAGACCCAGTACTTC. The whole variable domain, remainder taken from reference TRBV7-9 and TRBJ2-5, is DTGVSQNPRHKITKRGQNVTFRCDPISEHNRLYWYRQTLGQGPEFLTYFQNEAQLEKSRLLSDRFSAERPKGSFSTLEIQRTEQGDSAMYLCASSPRGSETQYFGPGTRLLVL.

The chain links TRBV5-1 to TRBJ1-2, with unresolved D. The CDR3 sequence is 12 residues long. Germline loops: CDR1 SGHRS, CDR2 YFSETQ. The V end was cut by 2 bases, the J end by 4 bases, with 6 bases between. Written as DNA, the CDR3 is TGCGCCAGCAGCTTACGAACCTATGGCTACACCTTC. Translated, it gives CASSLRTYGYTF.

This clonotype was seen only a few times. The chain has TRBV6-2 or TRBV6-3 and TRBJ2-1, with D hard to call. V gave up 7 bases and J gave up 1 base, with 5 bases separating them. CDR1 MNHEY and CDR2 SVGEGT come from the germline V gene. This CDR3 has 12 amino acids. CDR3 nucleotides: TGTGCCAGCACCCAATCCTACAATGAGCAGTTCTTC. Translating gives CASTQSYNEQFF.

The chain carries TRBV5-6 and TRBJ2-1; D is possibly TRBD2 (6 bases). V was cut by 4 bases and J by 6 bases, with 11 bases left in between. Germline V CDR1 and CDR2: SGHDT, YYEEEE. This CDR3 comprises 13 residues. The CDR3 bases are TGTGCCAGCAGCCTCACTAGCCTCAATGAGCAGTTCTTC. Protein product: CASSLTSLNEQFF.

The chain is built from TRBV7-8 and TRBJ1-1; D remains unclear. Germline-derived CDR1 and CDR2 are SGHVS and FQNEAQ. The CDR3 loop spans 16 amino acids. Trimming left V 2 bases short and J 0 bases short, with 13 bases between. The CDR3: CASSLPPDGLNTEAFF. The CDR3 bases are TGTGCCAGCAGCTTACCTCCGGACGGGTTGAACACTGAAGCTTTCTTT. The complete variable domain, with remaining parts taken from reference TRBV7-8 and TRBJ1-1, reads GAGVSQSPRYKVAKRGQDVALRCDPISGHVSLFWYQQALGQGPEFLTYFQNEAQLDKSGLPSDRFFAERPEGSVSTLKIQRTQQEDSAVYLCASSLPPDGLNTEAFFGQGTRLTVV.

J is TRBJ2-7 and V is TRBV11-1; 7 bases map to TRBD2. V trimming: 0 bases; J trimming: 3 bases; junction bases outside the gene matches: 5. Germline assignment: CDR1 SGHAT and CDR2 FQDESV (reference sequence). This CDR3 comprises 15 residues. In DNA form, the CDR3 reads TGTGCCAGCAGCTTAGCGAGCGGGGTTATCTACGAGCAGTACTTC. This codes for CASSLASGVIYEQYF.

In its sample, this clonotype was seen a few times. V usage is TRBV20-1 and J usage is TRBJ1-6, with D perhaps matching TRBD1 (6 bases). Trimming pared 4 bases from V and 5 bases from J, leaving 15 bases between. This CDR3 contains 15 residues. The germline V gene has CDR1 DFQATT and CDR2 SNEGSKA (reference sequence). The CDR3 sequence is CSAIGGTWNNSPLHF. The CDR3 region has the DNA TGCAGTGCTATAGGGGGGACGTGGAATAATTCACCCCTCCACTTT.

V is TRBV7-8 and J is TRBJ2-2, with 9 bases aligning to TRBD1. The CDR3 runs to 13 residues. The germline V gene encodes CDR1 SGHVS and CDR2 FQNEAQ. V lost 8 bases to trimming and J lost 3 bases; unmatched junction nucleotides: 1. The CDR3 here is CASRDRDTGELFF. DNA of the CDR3: TGTGCCAGCCGGGACAGGGACACCGGGGAGCTGTTTTTT.

Many counts were recorded for this clonotype. This chain joins TRBV7-2 and TRBJ1-4; tentative D call: TRBD1 (5 bases). The CDR3 loop spans 15 amino acids. The germline CDR1 and CDR2 sequences are SGHTA and FQGNSA. Trimming removed 2 bases at V and 8 bases at J, with 15 bases between. In DNA, the CDR3 is TGTGCCAGCAGCTTACAAGCAGGGCTACTAGAAAAACTGTTTTTT. Protein product: CASSLQAGLLEKLFF.

The chain employs TRBV7-9 and TRBJ2-7; D is unclear. Trimming took 0 bases from V and 4 from J, leaving 10 bases between them. The CDR3 length is 14 residues. Germline CDR1 reads SEHNR; CDR2 reads FQNEAQ (reference sequence). CDR3: CASSLATNIYEQYF. The CDR3, as DNA: TGTGCCAGCAGCTTAGCTACAAACATATACGAGCAGTACTTC.

V usage is TRBV7-2 and J usage is TRBJ2-1, with a tentative D call TRBD1 (6 bases). V gave up 5 bases and J gave up 3 bases, with 8 bases separating them. Germline CDR1 SGHTA, CDR2 FQGNSA. The length of the CDR3 is 13 residues. The CDR3 loop reads CASSHRDYNEQFF. Written as DNA, the CDR3 is TGTGCCAGCAGCCACAGGGACTACAATGAGCAGTTCTTC.

The chain recombines TRBV6-2 or TRBV6-3 with TRBJ2-3, with D maybe TRBD1 (5 bases). Trimming shortened V by 1 base and J by 2 bases, and 10 bases separated the two germline ends. The CDR3 has 15 amino acids. Germline loops: CDR1 MNHEY, CDR2 SVGEGT. The CDR3 region has the DNA TGTGCCAGCAGTTACTGGGGCGGAGACACAGATACGCAGTATTTT. The encoded protein is CASSYWGGDTDTQYF.

This clonotype was seen a handful of times. V usage is TRBV7-8 and J usage is TRBJ2-7; TRBD1 might be the D (6 bases). In germline, CDR1 is SGHVS, CDR2 FQNEAQ. The CDR3 totals 15 residues. Trimming cost V 1 base and J 0 bases, with 10 bases left between them. This CDR3 is CASSLDRAPSYEQYF. CDR3 sequence (DNA): TGTGCCAGCAGCTTAGACAGGGCACCCTCCTACGAGCAGTACTTC.

The V and J genes are TRBV6-2 or TRBV6-3 and TRBJ1-5; D not certain. Germline V lookup: CDR1 MNHEY, CDR2 SVGEGT. V was cut by 2 bases and J by 4 bases, with 6 bases left in between. The CDR3 extends over 13 amino acids. The CDR3 nucleotides are TGTGCCAGCAGTTACACCTTTAATCAGCCCCAGCATTTT. Amino acids: CASSYTFNQPQHF.

This clonotype was observed a handful of times. The chain couples TRBV6-6 to TRBJ1-5; D not resolved. Trimming stripped 7 bases from V and 1 base from J, with 17 bases between. In germline, CDR1 is MNHNY, CDR2 SVGAGI (reference sequence). CDR3 length: 16 amino acids. CDR3 DNA: TGTGCCAGCACCTCCCAGAAGTCCCCAAGCAATCAGCCCCAGCATTTT. Its protein is CASTSQKSPSNQPQHF.

V gene TRBV2 combines with J gene TRBJ2-1, with 8 bases aligning to TRBD1. V lost 5 bases and J lost 8; bases outside the gene matches: 11. The CDR3 consists of 15 residues. CDR1 SNHLY and CDR2 FYNNEI come from the germline V gene. The CDR3 loop reads CASSQWTGNVDEQFF. The DNA for the CDR3 is TGTGCCAGCAGTCAATGGACAGGGAATGTGGATGAGCAGTTCTTC.

Only a few counts were recorded for this clonotype. This chain connects TRBV27 to TRBJ2-7; TRBD1 might be the D (6 bases). Germline CDR1 MNHEY, CDR2 SMNVEV (reference sequence). The CDR3 is 14 amino acids. The V gene lost 5 bases and the J gene lost 2 bases, with 13 bases spanning the gap. As DNA, the CDR3 is TGTGCCAGCAGTCCACAGGGAATCCCCTACGAGCAGTACTTC. Translation: CASSPQGIPYEQYF.

The rearrangement uses TRBV6-2 or TRBV6-3 and TRBJ2-1; D is uncertain. This CDR3 contains 14 residues. CDR1 and CDR2 (germline): MNHEY, SVGEGT. The V end lost 2 bases, the J end lost 2 bases, and 7 bases lay between the germline ends. The CDR3 nucleotides are TGTGCCAGCAGTTACGTAGGGCCCTACAATGAGCAGTTCTTC. The encoded protein is CASSYVGPYNEQFF.

The V call is TRBV7-9, the J call TRBJ1-4; 9 bases are shared with TRBD1. With 2 bases clipped from V and 5 bases from J, the junction kept 3 bases outside the gene matches. The V gene's germline CDR1 is SEHNR and CDR2 FQNEAQ (reference sequence). This CDR3 has 15 amino acids. The CDR3 loop reads CASSLPGQGNEKLFF. The DNA of the CDR3 is TGTGCCAGCAGCTTACCGGGACAGGGAAATGAAAAACTGTTTTTT.

This clonotype has a handful of counts. The chain carries TRBV6-5 and TRBJ2-7; D might be TRBD1 or TRBD2, each matching 5 bases. Germline V gene data show CDR1 as MNHEY and CDR2 as SVGAGI. The CDR3 sequence is 17 residues long. The ends were cut back, 7 bases at V and 2 bases at J, with 24 bases in the middle. The CDR3 reads CASNMGSRGRETYEQYF. CDR3 in DNA: TGTGCCAGCAATATGGGGTCCCGCGGCAGGGAGACCTACGAGCAGTACTTC.

This clonotype was seen only a few times. The chain is built from TRBV10-3 and TRBJ2-7; possibly TRBD1 for D (5 bases). The CDR3 covers 13 residues. V lost 2 bases and J lost 2, with 7 bases in between. Per germline, CDR1 ENHRY and CDR2 SYGVKD. Here the CDR3 DNA reads TGTGCCATCAGTGAGGACAGAGCCTACGAGCAGTACTTC. Translation: CAISEDRAYEQYF.

This clonotype was counted between two and nine times. The chain uses TRBV6-2 or TRBV6-3 and TRBJ2-7; tentatively, D is TRBD1 or TRBD2 (7 bases each). The CDR3 is 16 residues long. With 2 bases removed from V and 3 bases from J, the gap between germline ends came to 17 bases. CDR1 is MNHEY and CDR2 is SVGEGT in the germline V gene. CDR3 nucleotides: TGTGCCAGCAGTTACGCTCGGGCAGGGGGGGACTACGAGCAGTACTTC. Its protein product is CASSYARAGGDYEQYF.

The genes are TRBV18 and TRBJ2-1, with 9 bases matching TRBD1. The V gene end was trimmed by 4 bases and the J gene end by 9 bases; junction bases not matched to a gene: 13. The CDR3 loop spans 16 amino acids. Germline V gene data show CDR1 as KGHSH and CDR2 as LQKENI. The CDR3 DNA is TGTGCCAGCTCACTAAGCGGGGACAGGGTCAAGAGTGAGCAGTTCTTC. Translation: CASSLSGDRVKSEQFF.

This sequence joins TRBV28 and TRBJ1-1; D gene uncertain. Between the trimmed V and J ends, which lost 8 bases and 3 bases, there was a span of 13 bases. The germline CDR1 and CDR2 sequences are MDHEN and SYDVKM. The CDR3 spans 13 residues. This chain's CDR3 is CASRHVSHTEAFF. CDR3 sequence (DNA): TGTGCCAGCCGTCATGTTTCCCACACTGAAGCTTTCTTT. Using reference TRBV28 and TRBJ1-1 for the parts outside the CDR3, the full variable domain is DVKVTQSSRYLVKRTGEKVFLECVQDMDHENMFWYRQDPGLGLRLIYFSYDVKMKEKGDIPEGYSVSREKKERFSLILESASTNQTSMYLCASRHVSHTEAFFGQGTRLTVV.

This clonotype has only a few counts. V usage is TRBV7-9 and J usage is TRBJ2-2; D is undetermined. The CDR3 sequence is 12 residues long. Germline values: CDR1 SEHNR, CDR2 FQNEAQ (reference sequence). Deletions cut 1 base from V and 7 bases from J, with 4 bases between. For the CDR3, the DNA is TGTGCCAGCAGCTTAGTGATCGGGGAGCTGTTTTTT. Translation gives CASSLVIGELFF.